This TCR beta chain was sequenced during a study of shared clonotypes between healthy human individuals (dated by TCRdb to the early 2020s). For the study in its entirety: Three men and a couple of women, aged 18 to 49 years, made up the cohort. Each donor's leukapheresis produced roughly between roughly 0.9 and 8.9 billion PBMCs. Blood TCR repertoires of about 5 healthy adults were deeply sequenced to estimate repertoire size and the extent of clonotype sharing between individuals. Different laboratories and diverse techniques were used to prepare libraries and sequence TCR repertoires, to increase sequencing depth and limit assay-specific biases.

The donors were healthy, HIV-negative adults with no recently reported acute infections or vaccinations. All donors were Caucasian adults living in Nashville, Tennessee, USA. For unsorted samples, tens of millions of PBMCs were counted and genomic DNA was extracted with the QIAamp DNA Blood Mini kit. Blood was obtained by leukapheresis, after which PBMCs were separated by Ficoll-Histopaque density gradient centrifugation and cryopreserved in liquid nitrogen vapor phase. Concerning this clone: Its antigen is unknown. No clone much larger than this one lies a single base away; base qualities are absent.

Using the deep immunoSEQ assay, multiplex PCR amplified TCR CDR3 regions from genomic DNA. Extracted genomic DNA from each cell subset was distributed evenly across all wells of several immunoSEQ 96-well plates, and each plate was treated as a replicate. For unsorted PBMC, roughly 0.3 ug genomic DNA, equal to approximately 30,000 T cell genomes, was loaded into each replicate PCR. Genomic DNA from unsorted PBMC was sequenced over ten immunoSEQ deep assay plates. The purified libraries were quantified using a Qubit 3.0 fluorometer, sized with a Bioanalyzer 2100, and then quantified again using the KAPA Library Quantification kit. A separate single-read 150-cycle Illumina NextSeq 550 flow cell was used to sequence each immunoSEQ 96-well plate. The authors' analysis ran thus. Because only junctional sequences without quality scores were contained in the immunoSEQ output, filtering matching that applied to full-length reads could not be performed. Sequences were annotated with PyIR, a Python wrapper for IgBLAST v1.9, using IMGT germline references to assign V/J genes and CDR3. Reads were filtered out if the reads had weak V/J assignments (E-value above 1e-6), no CDR3, stop codons, out-of-frame junctions, or ambiguous translated residues. V3J clonotypes were defined by identical inferred V gene, J gene, and CDR3 amino acid sequence. Percentage overlap between repertoires was calculated by dividing the number of shared unique clonotypes by the size of the smaller repertoire. RTK rarefaction, the Chao1 estimator, and Recon v2.1 estimates of unobserved clonotypes were used to assess repertoire richness. The table comes from immuneACCESS by way of TCRdb, which keeps in-frame sequences with V and J called. Part of the clones is missing from these tables; in studies checked, under half for an unresolved V gene and the rest for unknown reasons. V and J calls and clone size are those listed in that table; D and trimming were worked out from the DNA. The sample data list hundreds of thousands of clones, and over 60% of these were observed just once. More than 10% of the sample comes from the top ten.

Compared with germline, V lacks 0 bases and J lacks 0 bases; bases without a gene match: 2. The CDR3 spans 17 residues, from the cysteine through the phenylalanine. Just the 51-base CDR3 DNA is kept, in frame starting at base 1. For CDR1 and CDR2, the germline V gene (reference sequence) lists SGHNT and YYREEE. The study at large found these results: Sampling was restricted to blood, and TCR repertoires in tissues likely differ from the TCR repertoires found in blood. Pairwise subsampling indicated that sequencing depth was expected to affect the degree of clonotype sharing among donors. The small number of donors limited the genetic and exposure-history diversity represented.

The sequence joins TRBV5-4 to TRBJ2-6, and 8 junctional nucleotides match TRBD2. The sequence came from a middle-aged woman in good health. Some clones in this sample may be carry-over from other donors' samples. The sequenced sample was PBMCs. The nucleotides read TGTGCCAGCAGCTTGGTTGCGGGAGGCTCTGGGGCCAACGTCCTGACTTTC. It encodes CASSLVAGGSGANVLTF.